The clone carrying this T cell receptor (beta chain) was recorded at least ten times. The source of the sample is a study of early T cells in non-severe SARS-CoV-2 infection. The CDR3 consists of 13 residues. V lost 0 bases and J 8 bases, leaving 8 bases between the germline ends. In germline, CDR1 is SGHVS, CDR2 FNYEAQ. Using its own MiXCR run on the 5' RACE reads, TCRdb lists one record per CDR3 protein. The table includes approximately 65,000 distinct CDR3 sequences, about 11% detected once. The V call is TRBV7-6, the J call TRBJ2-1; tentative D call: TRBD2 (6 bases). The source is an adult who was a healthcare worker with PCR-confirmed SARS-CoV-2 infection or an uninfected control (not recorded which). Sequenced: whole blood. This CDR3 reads CASSLAPGDEQFF. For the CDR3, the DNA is TGTGCCAGCAGCTTAGCGCCGGGGGATGAGCAGTTCTTC.